A selection of T cell receptor beta chains follows, all from one sample in a study of long-term antiretroviral therapy in people with HIV. Only in-frame clones appear in the TCRdb table, and some are missing; sequencing was by immunoSEQ multiplex PCR. Among 15,000 to 20,000 clones listed, around 85% were seen once. This sample comprised unsorted PBMCs, obtained just before starting antiretroviral therapy. All receptors come from a man aged 35-49 years with HIV. The CDR3 runs from the conserved cysteine through the conserved F or W. D genes are given only for firm matches. A clone size is listed for some rows: how often the clone was seen (once, few, many), or a class if it is expanded.

clone size	D gene	V gene	J gene	CDR3 DNA	CDR3 protein
NA	TRBD2	TRBV5-1	TRBJ2-1	TGCGCCAGCAGCCCCCCCGGGACTAGCGGCTCCTACAATGAGCAGTTCTTC	CASSPPGTSGSYNEQFF
NA	NA	TRBV5-1	TRBJ2-2	TGCGCCAGCAGCTTGACAGGAACAGCCGGGGAGCTGTTTTTT	CASSLTGTAGELFF
NA	NA	TRBV11-3	TRBJ1-1	TGTGCCAGCAGCTTAGGAAGGGAGGGCACTGAAGCTTTCTTT	CASSLGREGTEAFF
NA	NA	TRBV27	TRBJ2-7	TGTGCCAGCAGTTTATCTCGGGTCGACGAGCAGTACTTC	CASSLSRVDEQYF
few	TRBD1	TRBV6-1	TRBJ1-3	TGTGCCAGCGGAGAGATCGGGACAGCTGGAAACACCATATATTTT	CASGEIGTAGNTIYF
NA	TRBD2	TRBV5-1	TRBJ2-5	TGCGCCAGCAGCTTGGCGGGCGGGAGAGCGCAAGAGACCCAGTACTTC	CASSLAGGRAQETQYF
NA	TRBD1	TRBV7-9	TRBJ2-7	TGTGCCAGCAGCCGGGACAGGGCTTCCTACGAGCAGTACTTC	CASSRDRASYEQYF
NA	TRBD1	TRBV7-9	TRBJ2-2	TGTGCCAGCGTGGGGACAGGGGGCACCGGGGAGCTGTTTTTT	CASVGTGGTGELFF
few	TRBD1	TRBV5-1	TRBJ1-6	TGCGCCAGCAGCGTGGGACAGCCTAATTCACCCCTCCACTTT	CASSVGQPNSPLHF
NA	NA	TRBV6-1	TRBJ2-5	TGTGCCAGCAGTGAACAGGGGCTGGAGACCCAGTACTTC	CASSEQGLETQYF
NA	NA	TRBV7-9	TRBJ2-5	TGTGCCAGCAGCTTAGTCGAAGGTTTAATACAAGAGACCCAGTACTTC	CASSLVEGLIQETQYF
NA	TRBD1	TRBV11-2	TRBJ2-3	TGTGCCAGCAGCTTAGTAGGAACAGGGGGCAATTGGGATACGCAGTATTTT	CASSLVGTGGNWDTQYF
NA	NA	TRBV21-1	TRBJ1-2	TGTGCCAGCAGCAACCCCCTCGGACAGGGAGGATCGGGCTACACCTTC	CASSNPLGQGGSGYTF
few	TRBD1	TRBV12-5	TRBJ1-5	TGTGCTAGTGGTCCACAGGGGGCGGAAAGAAGCAATCAGCCCCAGCATTTT	CASGPQGAERSNQPQHF
NA	TRBD1	TRBV13	TRBJ1-4	TGTGCCAGCAGCTTAGGGACTTCAGGGGGAGAAAAACTGTTTTTT	CASSLGTSGGEKLFF
NA	NA	TRBV27	TRBJ2-7	TGTGCCAGCAGTTTATATGGAGGGGGAGCCTACGAGCAGTACTTC	CASSLYGGGAYEQYF
NA	TRBD1	TRBV29-1	TRBJ1-5	TGCAGCGTTCAGGGGGCGGATCAGCCCCAGCATTTT	CSVQGADQPQHF
NA	NA	TRBV27	TRBJ1-4	TGTGCCAGCAAGGCAATTGGGGGAGGAAATGAAAAACTGTTTTTT	CASKAIGGGNEKLFF
NA	TRBD1	TRBV7-9	TRBJ1-6	TGTGCCAGCAGCACAAGCGGACAGGGCAGGCTTTATAATTCACCCCTCCACTTT	CASSTSGQGRLYNSPLHF
NA	TRBD1	TRBV4-1	TRBJ2-1	TGCGCCAGCAGCCCGGGGACAGGAACCAATGAGCAGTTCTTC	CASSPGTGTNEQFF